Each of the 32 T cell receptor beta chains below was sequenced from the same sample in a study of T cells after posttransplantation cyclophosphamide. Clones were read by immunoSEQ multiplex PCR, and TCRdb kept only the in-frame ones, dropping some. Observed in the sample are over 2,500 clones, none of them singletons. Treatment was busulfan-fludarabine conditioning, a marrow graft, and cyclophosphamide on days +3 and +4. Sequencing used PBMCs, obtained 32 days after allogeneic stem cell transplant with posttransplant cyclophosphamide. The receptor source for this set is a female patient aged 50 to 60 who received an allogeneic stem cell transplant from a related donor, was CMV-positive, and had no GVHD. Some T cells may be supplied by the graft donor.

In its sample, this clone is medium-sized. The gene calls are TRBV11-2 and TRBJ2-3, with TRBD2 matching over 7 bases. Germline CDR1 SGHAT, CDR2 FQNNGV. The CDR3 runs 16 residues. V lost 1 base and J lost 4; bases outside the gene matches: 8. The CDR3: CASSLAGGGRSDTQYF. The CDR3 DNA sequence: TGTGCCAGCAGCTTAGCGGGGGGTGGCAGATCAGATACGCAGTATTTT. The full variable domain, in which reference TRBV11-2 and TRBJ2-3 provide the parts outside the CDR3, is EAGVAQSPRYKIIEKRQSVAFWCNPISGHATLYWYQQILGQGPKLLIQFQNNGVVDDSQLPKDRFSAERLKGVDSTLKIQPAKLEDSAVYLCASSLAGGGRSDTQYFGPGTRLTVL.

This clone was counted at least ten times. The CDR3 loop is CASSVFPGQGADGYTF. The CDR3 DNA reads as TGTGCCAGCAGTGTTTTTCCGGGACAGGGGGCGGATGGCTACACCTTC. The gene calls are TRBV2 and TRBJ1-2; 12 nucleotides align to TRBD1. CDR3 length equals 16 residues. The germline V gene has CDR1 SNHLY and CDR2 FYNNEI. Trimming removed 4 bases from V and 6 bases from J; junction bases left unmatched: 9.

This clone qualifies as medium-sized. The DNA for the CDR3 is TGTGCCAGCAGTTTACGGTCCGACACCGGGGAGCTGTTTTTT. Translating it yields CASSLRSDTGELFF. This chain links TRBV12-3 or TRBV12-4 with TRBJ2-2; D gene ambiguous. This CDR3 region has 14 residues. Trimming took 2 bases from V and 3 from J, leaving 7 bases between them.

This clone has more than one count but fewer than ten. This chain joins TRBV7-9 and TRBJ2-7; D might be TRBD2 (5 bases). The ends were cut back, 5 bases at V and 3 bases at J, with 14 bases in the middle. The CDR3 length is 14 residues. Germline lookup yields CDR1 SEHNR and CDR2 FQNEAQ (reference sequence). The CDR3 DNA reads as TGTGCCAGCAGCGAGAGAGGGCCCCTCTACGAGCAGTACTTC. It translates to CASSERGPLYEQYF.

This clone counts as medium-sized (0.01 to 0.1%). The rearrangement links TRBV13 to TRBJ1-2, with 7 positions matching TRBD1. Trimming cost V 5 bases and J 3 bases; bases outside gene matches: 3. This CDR3 spans 13 amino acids. Germline CDR1 reads PRHDT; CDR2 reads FYEKMQ (reference sequence). This chain's CDR3 is CASSPTGYYGYTF. The CDR3, as DNA: TGTGCCAGCAGCCCGACAGGGTACTATGGCTACACCTTC.

This clone was counted at least ten times. The chain carries TRBV29-1 and TRBJ1-1; perhaps TRBD1 as D (5 bases). The CDR3 sequence is 12 residues long. V was shortened by 7 bases and J by 3 bases, with 12 bases between the two germline ends. Germline CDR1 and CDR2: SQVTM and ANQGSEA. CDR3: CSGQRGDTEAFF. The CDR3 DNA sequence: TGCAGCGGACAGCGAGGGGACACTGAAGCTTTCTTT.

This clone was seen ten or more times. This chain links TRBV6-5 with TRBJ1-3; TRBD1 aligns across 7 bases. V shed 6 bases and J 0 bases; nucleotides not matched to a gene: 5. CDR3 size: 15 residues. CDR1 is MNHEY, CDR2 SVGAGI, per germline. The chain's CDR3 is CASSNDRDSGNTIYF. The CDR3, as DNA: TGTGCCAGCAGCAACGACAGGGACTCTGGAAACACCATATATTTT.

This clone was seen ten or more times. V gene TRBV6-2 or TRBV6-3 combines with J gene TRBJ2-3, with TRBD2 matching over 10 bases. The CDR3 totals 19 residues. V lost 2 bases to trimming and J lost 4 bases; unmatched junction nucleotides: 15. CDR1 is MNHEY, CDR2 SVGEGT, per germline. CDR3 region: CASSYRLAGAWGHADTQYF. CDR3 in DNA: TGTGCCAGCAGTTACCGCCTAGCGGGAGCTTGGGGGCACGCAGATACGCAGTATTTT.

By sample fraction, this clone is medium-sized. This chain joins TRBV5-4 and TRBJ1-1; D may be TRBD1 (5 bases). V was clipped by 4 bases and J by 2 bases, with 9 bases between them. Per the germline V gene, CDR1 is SGHNT and CDR2 is YYREEE (reference sequence). The CDR3 has 13 amino acids. For the CDR3, the DNA is TGTGCCAGCAGCCGAGACAGAAACACTGAAGCTTTCTTT. This codes for CASSRDRNTEAFF.

Within the sample, this clone is large. CDR3 in amino acids: CASSVFSGGGQETQYF. CDR3 sequence (DNA): TGTGCCAGCAGCGTATTCTCAGGGGGCGGACAAGAGACCCAGTACTTC. The V and J genes are TRBV9 and TRBJ2-5; 8 bases match TRBD1. Germline V gene data show CDR1 as SGDLS and CDR2 as YYNGEE. The CDR3 spans 16 residues. V dropped 1 base and J dropped 2; count of bases not matched to a gene: 7.

In its sample, this clone is medium-sized. The rearrangement joins TRBV7-9 to TRBJ1-2; TRBD1 matches at 10 bases. The CDR3 consists of 19 residues. J was trimmed by 3 bases and V by 5 bases; bases with no gene match: 18. Per the germline V gene, CDR1 is SEHNR and CDR2 is FQNEAQ (reference sequence). CDR3 in amino acids: CASSLIPPGQGPPYYGYTF. In DNA, the CDR3 is TGTGCCAGCAGCCTCATCCCGCCGGGACAGGGGCCCCCATACTATGGCTACACCTTC. Combining the CDR3 with reference TRBV7-9 and TRBJ1-2 gives the whole variable domain DTGVSQNPRHKITKRGQNVTFRCDPISEHNRLYWYRQTLGQGPEFLTYFQNEAQLEKSRLLSDRFSAERPKGSFSTLEIQRTEQGDSAMYLCASSLIPPGQGPPYYGYTFGSGTRLTVV.

This clone was detected ten times or more. The CDR3 region is CASSPRGQPSMNTEAFF. In DNA form, the CDR3 reads TGCGCCAGCAGCCCGCGAGGGCAGCCCTCTATGAACACTGAAGCTTTCTTT. The rearrangement joins TRBV5-1 to TRBJ1-1; unclear D gene. CDR3 length equals 17 residues. V was pared by 4 bases and J by 0 bases, with 19 bases between. Germline lookup yields CDR1 SGHRS and CDR2 YFSETQ. The entire variable domain, with the rest obtained from reference TRBV5-1 and TRBJ1-1, is as follows: KAGVTQTPRYLIKTRGQQVTLSCSPISGHRSVSWYQQTPGQGLQFLFEYFSETQRNKGNFPGRFSGRQFSNSRSEMNVSTLELGDSALYLCASSPRGQPSMNTEAFFGQGTRLTVV.

This clone was found a few times. V and J are TRBV9 and TRBJ1-6; D unresolved. V lost 0 bases and J 7 bases, leaving 11 bases between the germline ends. The CDR3 contains 15 residues. CDR1 and CDR2 (germline): SGDLS, YYNGEE. The CDR3 is CASSVDAGANSPLHF. CDR3 in DNA: TGTGCCAGCAGCGTAGACGCAGGCGCCAATTCACCCCTCCACTTT. The full variable domain, rest sourced from reference TRBV9 and TRBJ1-6, is DSGVTQTPKHLITATGQRVTLRCSPRSGDLSVYWYQQSLDQGLQFLIQYYNGEERAKGNILERFSAQQFPDLHSELNLSSLELGDSALYFCASSVDAGANSPLHFGNGTRLTVT.

This clone has at least ten counts. The chain combines TRBV5-5 with TRBJ1-2; no clear D. CDR1 is SGHKS and CDR2 is YYEKEE in the germline V gene (reference sequence). Trimming removed 0 bases at V and 2 bases at J, with 8 bases between. The CDR3 has 14 residues. The CDR3 DNA follows: TGTGCCAGCAGCTTGGTGGTACGGAACTATGGCTACACCTTC. This codes for CASSLVVRNYGYTF. Together with reference TRBV5-5 and TRBJ1-2, the CDR3 gives the full variable domain: DAGVTQSPTHLIKTRGQQVTLRCSPISGHKSVSWYQQVLGQGPQFIFQYYEKEERGRGNFPDRFSARQFPNYSSELNVNALLLGDSALYLCASSLVVRNYGYTFGSGTRLTVV.

The sample holds many counts of this clone. This rearrangement joins TRBV6-2 or TRBV6-3 to TRBJ2-1; 9 nucleotides match TRBD2. Germline V gene sequence: CDR1 MNHEY, CDR2 SVGEGT. Losses at the gene ends were 2 bases for V and 0 bases for J; bases not matched to a gene: 5. The CDR3 has 17 amino acids. The CDR3 nucleotides read TGTGCCAGCAGTTACGGGACTAGCTCCCACTCCTACAATGAGCAGTTCTTC. Its translation is CASSYGTSSHSYNEQFF.

By frequency in the sample, this clone is medium-sized. The V gene is TRBV28, the J gene TRBJ2-1, with TRBD2 identical over 7 bases. The CDR3 is 15 residues long. J was trimmed by 2 bases and V by 5 bases; bases with no gene match: 6. Looked up from germline, CDR1 is MDHEN and CDR2 is SYDVKM. The CDR3 is CASSEVGGTYNEQFF. CDR3 nucleotide sequence: TGTGCCAGCAGTGAGGTGGGGGGGACCTACAATGAGCAGTTCTTC.

This clone is medium-sized within its sample. The V and J genes are TRBV2 and TRBJ2-7; 12 nucleotides align to TRBD2. J was trimmed by 7 bases and V by 8 bases; bases with no gene match: 3. The CDR3 totals 12 residues. Germline V gene data show CDR1 as SNHLY and CDR2 as FYNNEI. CDR3 DNA sequence: TGTGCCAGCCGACTAGCGGGAGCTGAGCAGTACTTC. Encoded protein: CASRLAGAEQYF.

In this sample, this clone is medium-sized. The rearrangement joins TRBV19 to TRBJ2-1, with D maybe TRBD1 (6 bases). The ends were cut back, 3 bases at V and 4 bases at J, with 13 bases in the middle. Germline CDR1 reads LNHDA; CDR2 reads SQIVND (reference sequence). There are 15 residues in the CDR3. The CDR3 here is CASSMGARGYNEQFF. CDR3 in DNA: TGTGCCAGTAGTATGGGGGCTAGGGGGTACAATGAGCAGTTCTTC.

By proportion, this clone is medium-sized (0.01 to 0.1%). The rearrangement uses TRBV29-1 and TRBJ2-7; D is unresolved. Germline V lookup: CDR1 SQVTM, CDR2 ANQGSEA. The CDR3 contains 12 residues. The V gene lost 4 bases and the J gene lost 1 base, with 8 bases spanning the gap. CDR3 sequence (DNA): TGCAGCGTTGTAGCTGGGTCCTACGAGCAGTACTTC. Translated: CSVVAGSYEQYF.

By share, this clone counts as medium-sized (0.01 to 0.1%). CDR3 residues: CASSSTGVTGELFF. CDR3 coding DNA: TGTGCCAGCAGCTCGACAGGGGTCACCGGGGAGCTGTTTTTT. V and J are TRBV7-2 and TRBJ2-2, with 8 bases identical to TRBD1. CDR1 and CDR2 (germline): SGHTA, FQGNSA. Trimming cost V 4 bases and J 4 bases; bases outside gene matches: 2. This CDR3 comprises 14 residues. Looking up the rest from reference TRBV7-2 and TRBJ2-2 gives the full variable domain: GAGVSQSPSNKVTEKGKDVELRCDPISGHTALYWYRQSLGQGLEFLIYFQGNSAPDKSGLPSDRFSAERTGGSVSTLTIQRTQQEDSAVYLCASSSTGVTGELFFGEGSRLTVL.

This clone was recorded many times. This chain joins TRBV29-1 and TRBJ2-7; D may be TRBD2 (8 bases). V lost 7 bases and J lost 0, with 16 bases in between. This CDR3 contains 14 residues. Looked up from germline, CDR1 is SQVTM and CDR2 is ANQGSEA. CDR3 DNA: TGCAGCGCCTCGGGAGGGGGCAGCTCCTACGAGCAGTACTTC. Residues: CSASGGGSSYEQYF.

This clone was seen at least ten times. The rearrangement uses TRBV18 and TRBJ2-1; 14 positions agree with TRBD2. Germline V gene data show CDR1 as KGHSH and CDR2 as LQKENI. This CDR3 has 18 residues. The V gene end was trimmed by 4 bases and the J gene end by 6 bases; junction bases not matched to a gene: 11. The CDR3 region is CASSLNQPGLAGVNEQFF. In DNA, the CDR3 is TGTGCCAGCTCACTGAACCAACCGGGACTAGCGGGAGTCAATGAGCAGTTCTTC.

In this sample, this clone is large. This rearrangement joins TRBV2 to TRBJ2-5; 7 bases map to TRBD1. Trimming took 10 bases from V and 2 from J; bases not matched to a gene: 10. The CDR3 length is 14 residues. Germline loops: CDR1 SNHLY, CDR2 FYNNEI. CDR3 sequence reads: CAISDREGQETQYF. The CDR3 DNA reads TGTGCCATTTCAGACAGGGAAGGTCAAGAGACCCAGTACTTC.

By sample share, this clone is medium-sized (0.01 to 0.1%). The V call is TRBV5-1, the J call TRBJ1-4; D perhaps matches TRBD1 (5 bases). The CDR3 sequence is 15 residues long. From germline, CDR1 is SGHRS and CDR2 YFSETQ. Trimming cost V 7 bases and J 8 bases, with 21 bases left between them. CDR3 bases: TGCGCCAGCTCCATGCAGGGCCCACAGACAGAAAAACTGTTTTTT. It encodes CASSMQGPQTEKLFF.

This clone ranks as medium-sized. This sequence joins TRBV2 and TRBJ2-7; 8 nucleotides agree with TRBD1. CDR1 and CDR2 from the germline V gene are SNHLY and FYNNEI. CDR3 length: 12 residues. V was pared by 8 bases and J by 7 bases, with 7 bases of the junction left unmatched. CDR3 coding DNA: TGTGCCAGCGGCGACAGGGGCCGGGAGCAGTACTTC. Its translation is CASGDRGREQYF.

By sample share, this clone is medium-sized. The CDR3 nucleotides are TGTGCCAGCTCAGAGCGGGGGGGCGAAGCCTGGCAGTTCTTC. Amino acids: CASSERGGEAWQFF. This chain links TRBV18 with TRBJ2-1, with 10 bases matching TRBD2. In germline, CDR1 is KGHSH, CDR2 LQKENI. The J segment lost 12 bases and the V segment lost 5 bases, leaving 10 bases of the junction unmatched. CDR3 length equals 14 residues.

In its sample, this clone was seen many times. The chain carries TRBV30 and TRBJ1-5; TRBD1 matches at 7 bases. CDR3 length: 13 residues. Germline V lookup: CDR1 GTSNPN, CDR2 SVGIG (reference sequence). J gave up 5 bases and V 3 bases, and 4 bases lay outside the gene matches. The CDR3 sequence: CAWSTGEDQPQHF. The CDR3 DNA is TGTGCCTGGAGCACAGGGGAGGATCAGCCCCAGCATTTT.

The table lists this clone with many counts. The rearrangement joins TRBV9 to TRBJ2-2; 8 bases are a match to TRBD2. This CDR3 is 15 amino acids long. The V gene end was trimmed by 4 bases and the J gene end by 4 bases; junction bases not matched to a gene: 6. Germline V CDR1 and CDR2: SGDLS, YYNGEE. In DNA form, the CDR3 reads TGTGCCAGCAGCCCACGAGCGGGAGTCACCGGGGAGCTGTTTTTT. Amino acid sequence: CASSPRAGVTGELFF.

This clone occurred many times. The genes are TRBV19 and TRBJ2-2, with D maybe TRBD1 (5 bases). Trimming cost V 8 bases and J 1 base, with 8 bases left between them. CDR3 length equals 13 residues. The germline gives CDR1 LNHDA, CDR2 SQIVND (reference sequence). CDR3 DNA: TGTGCCAGTGCTCAGGGGAACACCGGGGAGCTGTTTTTT. It translates to CASAQGNTGELFF.

This clone has a count of ten or more. The chain combines TRBV30 with TRBJ2-6; weak D call: TRBD1 (6 bases). The germline gives CDR1 GTSNPN, CDR2 SVGIG (reference sequence). The CDR3 totals 15 residues. Trimming took 5 bases from V and 0 from J, leaving 11 bases between them. DNA for the CDR3: TGTGCCTGGGGAACAGGGCTCTCTGGGGCCAACGTCCTGACTTTC. It codes for CAWGTGLSGANVLTF.

This clone showed up many times. V is TRBV7-9 and J is TRBJ2-7; TRBD1 is a possible D gene (5 bases). V lost 3 bases and J lost 2, with 11 bases in between. CDR1 is SEHNR, CDR2 FQNEAQ, per germline (reference sequence). The CDR3 is made up of 14 amino acids. CDR3 sequence: CASSFRTPAYEQYF. DNA for the CDR3: TGTGCCAGCAGCTTTAGGACACCGGCCTACGAGCAGTACTTC.

This clone rates as medium-sized (0.01 to 0.1%). The chain recombines TRBV7-6 with TRBJ1-2, with D unclear. The CDR3 loop spans 13 amino acids. Deletions cut 4 bases from V and 8 bases from J, with 14 bases between. CDR1 and CDR2 from the germline V gene are SGHVS and FNYEAQ. The CDR3 sequence is CASSSRQRGGYTF. The CDR3 bases are TGTGCCAGCAGCTCACGACAAAGAGGGGGCTACACCTTC.